This record covers a single T cell receptor beta chain. The target antigen is unknown. The record originates from a study of shared clonotypes between healthy human individuals. Generated by immunoSEQ multiplex PCR, the TCRdb table keeps only in-frame clones and is missing some. The table includes approximately 980,000 clones, over 60% detected once. Overall study results and limits: Across subsets, estimated richness was generally greater for naive than for memory populations.

This clonotype was sampled from a man between 18 and 35 years old in good health. The sequencing input was memory CD4+ T cells sorted from blood. Subset noted: CD45RA-negative fraction.

This CDR3 reads CAISEIDGEQFF. CDR3 nucleotides: TGTGCCATCAGTGAGATCGACGGGGAGCAGTTCTTC. The rearrangement uses TRBV10-3 and TRBJ2-1, with D hard to call. Trimming left V 2 bases short and J 10 bases short, with 9 bases between. The CDR3 covers 12 residues. Germline values: CDR1 ENHRY, CDR2 SYGVKD.